This T cell receptor (beta chain) was captured in a study of blood T cell repertoires in COVID-19. The wider study: Samples taken during acute and convalescent COVID-19 were collected in the United States, Italy and Spain. In each case, the material was cDNA or gDNA derived from T cells, B-cell-depleted T cells, or PBMCs.

Original processing methods: Amplification from reference gene primers served as the basis for estimated nucleated cell counts. Libraries were prepared by immunoSEQ multiplex PCR; TCRdb keeps only in-frame clonotypes and omits some of them. That table gives V, J and clone size, and the DNA gave D and trimming. The repertoire holds 200,000 to 250,000 clones, about 80% seen once, with about 8.9% in the top ten. The CDR3 spans 17 residues. V trimming: 3 bases; J trimming: 5 bases; junction bases outside the gene matches: 13. CDR1 and CDR2 from the germline V gene are KGHSH and LQKENI. The table lists this clone with a count of one.

J is TRBJ2-1 and V is TRBV18; 7 nucleotides match TRBD2. The receptor was isolated from a man older than 75 with acute or convalescent COVID-19. Input material: peripheral blood. CDR3 loop: CASSPFSGSTWDNEQFF. The CDR3, as DNA: TGTGCCAGCTCACCCTTTAGCGGGTCGACCTGGGACAATGAGCAGTTCTTC. Based on the CDR3 plus reference TRBV18 and TRBJ2-1, the full variable domain is NAGVMQNPRHLVRRRGQEARLRCSPMKGHSHVYWYRQLPEEGLKFMVYLQKENIIDESGMPKERFSAEFPKEGPSILRIQQVVRGDSAAYFCASSPFSGSTWDNEQFFGPGTRLTVL.